Reported below is one T cell receptor (beta chain). Its ends do not fully match the called genes, so a read error is possible. It was with a sample-barcoded 5' primer and a J-beta primer mix that a second PCR of roughly 7 to 12 cycles was run. TCRdb reprocessed the 5' RACE reads with MiXCR, giving one entry per CDR3 protein. The data hold roughly 800,000 distinct CDR3 sequences, with around 25% observed a single time. These data come from a study of blood T cells in healthy people across ages. These data were likewise used in another study, on T cells of mothers and their children. That work adds: Extracted RNA, in its entirety, went into cDNA synthesis at around 1.5 ug per 15 ul.

The clonotype comes from a boy aged 5-17 years in good health. Material: blood.

This CDR3 is CASSTGTAQETQYF. CDR3 DNA: TGTGCCAGCAGTACCGGGACGGCCCAAGAGACCCAGTACTTC. The V and J genes are TRBV5-1 and TRBJ2-5; tentatively, D is TRBD1 or TRBD2 (5 bases each). CDR1 is SGHRS and CDR2 is YFSETQ in the germline V gene. This CDR3 is 14 amino acids long.